This T cell receptor (beta chain) was recovered during a study of vaccination effects on CD4 cells after COVID-19. Study as a whole: Of the BNT162b2 and mRNA-1273 vaccines, participants received two doses of one or the other.

Here immunoSEQ multiplex PCR was the method, and the copy in TCRdb shows in-frame clones only, minus some. The sample holds tens of thousands of clones, around 74% seen once. Study conclusions and caveats: Convalescent patients were scarce, and early post-infection timepoints were absent.

To note about this clone: The antigen is not known.

V was trimmed by 0 bases and J by 6 bases, leaving 11 bases between them. This CDR3 spans 14 amino acids. The germline V gene has CDR1 LGHNA and CDR2 YSLEER. The authors isolated CD4+ T cells after around 10 days of culture. Absence of prior SARS-CoV-2 infection characterized the vaccine recipients, who showed negative nucleocapsid antibodies. The receptor was derived from a human donor who received a COVID-19 vaccine. The source was CD4+ T cells from PBMCs cultured without peptide, collected before COVID-19 vaccination. The J gene is TRBJ1-2, the V gene TRBV4-3, with D possibly being TRBD1 (5 bases). This CDR3 reads CASSQERGPHGYTF. CDR3 coding DNA: TGCGCCAGCAGCCAAGAGCGGGGCCCTCATGGCTACACCTTC.